This TCR beta chain emerged from a study of post-analysis software for immune sequencing data. Overall study context: As for disease course, relapsing-remitting, secondary progressive and progressive-relapsing multiple sclerosis were all included. Notes on the study in general: Multiple sclerosis patients showed significantly lower normalized Chao1 diversity than controls did. TRBV5-6, TRBV5-1 and TRBV20-1 were among 4 or 5 TRBV segments more frequent in patients than controls.

cDNA libraries for TCR beta contained unique molecular identifiers. TCRdb called the PCR reads again in MiXCR, with one record for every CDR3 protein. The sample has about 680,000 distinct CDR3 sequences; around 64% are singletons. Details on this clonotype: The target antigen is unknown.

Germline CDR1 and CDR2: LGHNA and YSLEER. The germline V and J ends were trimmed by 0 bases and 4 bases, with 10 bases remaining between them. The CDR3 runs to 14 residues. Sequenced input: blood. The clonotype was recovered from a girl between 2 and 10 years old with multiple sclerosis. The rearrangement uses TRBV4-3 and TRBJ2-7; possible D gene TRBD2, 6 bases. The CDR3 bases are TGCGCCAGCAGCCAAGATCTGGGAGGATACGAGCAGTACTTC. It specifies CASSQDLGGYEQYF.